This T cell receptor beta chain was captured in a study of identical twins. V was clipped by 4 bases and J by 9 bases, with 22 bases between them. CDR3 length: 16 amino acids. Germline V gene data show CDR1 as SGHAT and CDR2 as FQNNGV. Regarding this clonotype: Its antigen is currently unknown.

General study findings and limits: Cord blood beta clonotypes that were abundant carried fewer insertions, and memory repertoires showed no such trend. Out-of-frame TCR alpha sharing in monozygotic twins exceeded recombination model predictions. Low generation-probability sequences were in excess among twin-shared out-of-frame alpha sequences.

A universal primer site came from template switching; cDNA carried unique molecular identifiers. Each CDR3 protein gets one entry after TCRdb re-called the 5' RACE reads with MiXCR. The sample holds 1.5 million or so distinct CDR3 sequences, roughly 35% seen once. The sequence derives from a newborn girl in good health. The chain has TRBV11-2 and TRBJ2-1, with a weak D call TRBD2 (5 bases). The sequenced material came from cord blood. The CDR3 DNA reads as TGTGCCAGCAGCTCCCGGCCGACCGGAGGAACGGGTGAGCAGTTCTTC. Its translation is CASSSRPTGGTGEQFF.